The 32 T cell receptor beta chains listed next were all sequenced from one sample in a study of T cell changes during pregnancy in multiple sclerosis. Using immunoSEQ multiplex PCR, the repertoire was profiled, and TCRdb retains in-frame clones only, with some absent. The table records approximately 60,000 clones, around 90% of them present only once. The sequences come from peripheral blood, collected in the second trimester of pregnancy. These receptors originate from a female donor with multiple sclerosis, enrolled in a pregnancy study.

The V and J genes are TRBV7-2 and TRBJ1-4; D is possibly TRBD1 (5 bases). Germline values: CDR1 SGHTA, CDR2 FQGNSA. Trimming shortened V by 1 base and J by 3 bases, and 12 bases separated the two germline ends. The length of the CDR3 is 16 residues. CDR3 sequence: CASSLVSGEANEKLFF. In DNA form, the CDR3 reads TGTGCCAGCAGCTTAGTTTCGGGGGAAGCTAATGAAAAACTGTTTTTT.

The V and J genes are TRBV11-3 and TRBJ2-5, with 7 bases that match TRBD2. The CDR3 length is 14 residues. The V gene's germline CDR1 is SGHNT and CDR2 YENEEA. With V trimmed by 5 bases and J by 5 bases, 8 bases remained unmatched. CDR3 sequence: CASSPREDRETQYF. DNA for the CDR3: TGTGCCAGCAGCCCTCGGGAGGATCGGGAGACCCAGTACTTC.

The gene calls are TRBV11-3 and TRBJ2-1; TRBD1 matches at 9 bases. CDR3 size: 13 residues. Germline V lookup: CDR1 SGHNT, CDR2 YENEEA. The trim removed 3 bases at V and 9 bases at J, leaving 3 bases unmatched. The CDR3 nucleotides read TGTGCCAGCAGCTTGGGACAGGGTACTGAGCAGTTCTTC. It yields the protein CASSLGQGTEQFF.

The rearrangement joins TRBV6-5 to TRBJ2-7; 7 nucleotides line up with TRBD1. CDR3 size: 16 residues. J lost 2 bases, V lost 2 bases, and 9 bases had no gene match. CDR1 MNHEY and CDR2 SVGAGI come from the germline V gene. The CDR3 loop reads CASSYIRGGRPYEQYF. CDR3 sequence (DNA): TGTGCCAGCAGTTACATCCGAGGGGGCAGACCCTACGAGCAGTACTTC.

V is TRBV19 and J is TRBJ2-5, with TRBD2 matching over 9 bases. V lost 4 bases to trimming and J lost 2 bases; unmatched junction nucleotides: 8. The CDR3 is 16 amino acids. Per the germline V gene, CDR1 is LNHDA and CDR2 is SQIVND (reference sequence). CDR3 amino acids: CASSTLSGGLQETQYF. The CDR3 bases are TGTGCCAGTAGTACCCTTAGCGGGGGCCTTCAAGAGACCCAGTACTTC.

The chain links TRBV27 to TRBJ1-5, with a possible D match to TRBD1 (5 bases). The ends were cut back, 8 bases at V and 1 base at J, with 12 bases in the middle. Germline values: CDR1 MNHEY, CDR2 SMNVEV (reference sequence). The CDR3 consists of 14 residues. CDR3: CASGIGGSNQPQHF. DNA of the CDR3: TGTGCCAGCGGAATCGGGGGAAGCAATCAGCCCCAGCATTTT.

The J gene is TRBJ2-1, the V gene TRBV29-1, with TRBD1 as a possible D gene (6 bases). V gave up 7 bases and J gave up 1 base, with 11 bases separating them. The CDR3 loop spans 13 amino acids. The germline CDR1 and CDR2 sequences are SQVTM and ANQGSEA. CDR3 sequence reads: CSARGPSYNEQFF. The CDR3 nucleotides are TGCAGCGCCAGGGGTCCGTCCTACAATGAGCAGTTCTTC.

In nucleotides, the CDR3 is TGTGCCAGCAGCGTAGCGGTTTCCACCGGGGAGCTGTTTTTT. Protein sequence: CASSVAVSTGELFF. This chain connects TRBV9 to TRBJ2-2; D ambiguous. Germline-derived CDR1 and CDR2 are SGDLS and YYNGEE. Trimming shortened V by 0 bases and J by 4 bases, and 7 bases separated the two germline ends. This CDR3 has 14 amino acids.

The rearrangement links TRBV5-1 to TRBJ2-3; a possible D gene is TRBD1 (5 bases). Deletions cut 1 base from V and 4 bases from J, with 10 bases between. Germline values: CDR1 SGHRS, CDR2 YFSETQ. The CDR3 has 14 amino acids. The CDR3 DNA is TGCGCCAGCAGCTTGCAGGGCGGAGCAGATACGCAGTATTTT. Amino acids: CASSLQGGADTQYF.

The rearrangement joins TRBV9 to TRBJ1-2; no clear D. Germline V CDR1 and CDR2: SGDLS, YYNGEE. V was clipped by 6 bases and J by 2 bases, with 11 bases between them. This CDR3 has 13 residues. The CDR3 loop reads CASTPQANYGYTF. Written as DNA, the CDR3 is TGTGCCAGCACTCCTCAAGCCAACTATGGCTACACCTTC.

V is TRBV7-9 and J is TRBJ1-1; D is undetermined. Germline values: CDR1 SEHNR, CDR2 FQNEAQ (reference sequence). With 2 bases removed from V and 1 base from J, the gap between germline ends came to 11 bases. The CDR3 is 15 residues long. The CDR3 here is CASSLWVGRNTEAFF. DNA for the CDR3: TGTGCCAGCAGCTTATGGGTCGGGAGGAACACTGAAGCTTTCTTT.

CDR3 sequence (DNA): TGTGCCAGCAGCCAAGATAGTAGTCAGCCCCAGCATTTT. Protein product: CASSQDSSQPQHF. V is TRBV9 and J is TRBJ1-5; D gene ambiguous. This CDR3 has 13 amino acids. CDR1 is SGDLS, CDR2 YYNGEE, per germline. V was cut by 4 bases and J by 6 bases, with 11 bases left in between. Based on the CDR3 plus reference TRBV9 and TRBJ1-5, the full variable domain is DSGVTQTPKHLITATGQRVTLRCSPRSGDLSVYWYQQSLDQGLQFLIQYYNGEERAKGNILERFSAQQFPDLHSELNLSSLELGDSALYFCASSQDSSQPQHFGDGTRLSIL.

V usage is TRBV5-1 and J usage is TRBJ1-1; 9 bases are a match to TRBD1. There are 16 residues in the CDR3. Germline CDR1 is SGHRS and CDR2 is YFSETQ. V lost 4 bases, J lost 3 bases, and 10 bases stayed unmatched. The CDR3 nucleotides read TGCGCCAGCAGCCCGGGAACAGGGGGCGAGGACACTGAAGCTTTCTTT. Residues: CASSPGTGGEDTEAFF.

This chain's CDR3 is CASKMGQGLADTQYF. CDR3 nucleotides: TGTGCCAGCAAAATGGGACAGGGATTAGCAGATACGCAGTATTTT. The chain carries TRBV7-3 and TRBJ2-3, with 9 nucleotides matching TRBD1. The CDR3 covers 15 residues. V gave up 7 bases and J gave up 4 bases; unmatched junction bases: 9. Germline CDR1 is SGHTA and CDR2 is FQGTGA. The complete variable domain, with remaining parts taken from reference TRBV7-3 and TRBJ2-3, reads GAGVSQTPSNKVTEKGKYVELRCDPISGHTALYWYRQSLGQGPEFLIYFQGTGAADDSGLPNDRFFAVRPEGSVSTLKIQRTERGDSAVYLCASKMGQGLADTQYFGPGTRLTVL.

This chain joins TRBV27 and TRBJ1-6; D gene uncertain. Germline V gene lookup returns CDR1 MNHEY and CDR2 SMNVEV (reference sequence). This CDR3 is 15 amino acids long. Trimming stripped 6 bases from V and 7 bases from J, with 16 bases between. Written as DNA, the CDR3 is TGTGCCAGCAGAACGCCCCCGGCGGGAAATTCACCCCTCCACTTT. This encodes CASRTPPAGNSPLHF.

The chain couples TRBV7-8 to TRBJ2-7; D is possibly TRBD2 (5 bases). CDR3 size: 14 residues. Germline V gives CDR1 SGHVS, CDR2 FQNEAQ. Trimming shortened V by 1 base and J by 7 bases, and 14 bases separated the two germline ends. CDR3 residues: CASSLGSVTGEQYF. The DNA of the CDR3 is TGTGCCAGCAGCTTAGGGAGTGTCACGGGAGAGCAGTACTTC.

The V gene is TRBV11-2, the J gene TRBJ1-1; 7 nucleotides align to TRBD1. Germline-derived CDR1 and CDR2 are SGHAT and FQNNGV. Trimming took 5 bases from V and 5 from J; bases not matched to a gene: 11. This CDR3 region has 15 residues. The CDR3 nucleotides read TGTGCCAGCAGCCCAGTGAGGGGGCAGGGAACTGAAGCTTTCTTT. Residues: CASSPVRGQGTEAFF.

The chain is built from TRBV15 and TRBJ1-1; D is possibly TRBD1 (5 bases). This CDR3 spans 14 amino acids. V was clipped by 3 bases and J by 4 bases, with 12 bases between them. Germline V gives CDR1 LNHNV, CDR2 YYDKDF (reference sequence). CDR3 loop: CATSSGRVPTEAFF. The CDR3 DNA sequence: TGTGCCACCAGCAGTGGCAGGGTACCCACTGAAGCTTTCTTT.

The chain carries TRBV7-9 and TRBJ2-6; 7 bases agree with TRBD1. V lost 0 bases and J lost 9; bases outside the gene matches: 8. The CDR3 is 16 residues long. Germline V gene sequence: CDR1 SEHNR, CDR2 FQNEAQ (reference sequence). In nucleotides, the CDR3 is TGTGCCAGCAGCTTAGCCCAGGACAGGCAGCACAACGTCCTGACTTTC. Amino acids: CASSLAQDRQHNVLTF.

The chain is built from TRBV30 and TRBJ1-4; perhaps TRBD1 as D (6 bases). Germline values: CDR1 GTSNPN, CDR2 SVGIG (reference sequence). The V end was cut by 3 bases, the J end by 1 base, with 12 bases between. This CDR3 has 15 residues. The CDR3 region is CAWSRLGGTNEKLFF. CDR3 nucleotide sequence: TGTGCCTGGAGCCGGTTAGGGGGAACTAATGAAAAACTGTTTTTT. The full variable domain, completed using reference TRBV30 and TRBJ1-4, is SQTIHQWPATLVQPVGSPLSLECTVEGTSNPNLYWYRQAAGRGLQLLFYSVGIGQISSEVPQNLSASRPQDRQFILSSKKLLLSDSGFYLCAWSRLGGTNEKLFFGSGTQLSVL.

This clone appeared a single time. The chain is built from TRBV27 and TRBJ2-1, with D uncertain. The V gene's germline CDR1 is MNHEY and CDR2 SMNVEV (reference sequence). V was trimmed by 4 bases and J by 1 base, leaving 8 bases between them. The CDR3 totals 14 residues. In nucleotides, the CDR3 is TGTGCCAGCAGTTCGCGGAGTTCCTACAATGAGCAGTTCTTC. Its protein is CASSSRSSYNEQFF.

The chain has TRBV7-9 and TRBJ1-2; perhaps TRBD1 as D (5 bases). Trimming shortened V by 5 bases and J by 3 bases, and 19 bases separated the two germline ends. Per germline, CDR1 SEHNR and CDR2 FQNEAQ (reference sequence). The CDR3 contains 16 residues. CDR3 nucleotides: TGTGCCAGCAGCCTTATGGGGGGGGAGAGGTACTATGGCTACACCTTC. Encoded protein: CASSLMGGERYYGYTF.

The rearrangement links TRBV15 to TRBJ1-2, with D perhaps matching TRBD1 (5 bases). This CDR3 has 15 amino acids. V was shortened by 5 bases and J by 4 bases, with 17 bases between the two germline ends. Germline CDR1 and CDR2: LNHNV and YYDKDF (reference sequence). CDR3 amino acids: CATSGHPTGSYGYTF. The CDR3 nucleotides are TGTGCCACCAGCGGCCACCCCACAGGTTCCTATGGCTACACCTTC.

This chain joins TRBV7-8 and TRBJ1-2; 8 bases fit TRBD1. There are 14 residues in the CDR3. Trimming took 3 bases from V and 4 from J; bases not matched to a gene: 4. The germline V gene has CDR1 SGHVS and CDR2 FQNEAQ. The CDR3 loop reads CASSFRDRSYGYTF. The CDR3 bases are TGTGCCAGCAGCTTCCGGGACAGGTCCTATGGCTACACCTTC.

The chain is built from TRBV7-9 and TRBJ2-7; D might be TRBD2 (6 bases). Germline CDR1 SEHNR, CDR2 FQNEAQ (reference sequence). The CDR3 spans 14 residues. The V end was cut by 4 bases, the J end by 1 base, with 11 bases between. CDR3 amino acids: CASSYPGGSYEQYF. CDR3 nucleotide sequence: TGTGCCAGCAGCTATCCCGGGGGATCCTACGAGCAGTACTTC.

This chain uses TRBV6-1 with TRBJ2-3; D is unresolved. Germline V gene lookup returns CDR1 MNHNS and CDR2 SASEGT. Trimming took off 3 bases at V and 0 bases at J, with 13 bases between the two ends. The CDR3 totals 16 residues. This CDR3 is CASSDLYGRSTDTQYF. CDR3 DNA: TGTGCCAGCAGTGACCTTTACGGTCGTAGCACAGATACGCAGTATTTT.

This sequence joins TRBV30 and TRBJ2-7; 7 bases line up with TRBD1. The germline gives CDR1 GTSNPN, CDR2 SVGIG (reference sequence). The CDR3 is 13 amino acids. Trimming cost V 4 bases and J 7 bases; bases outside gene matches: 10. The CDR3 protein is CAWKIGGLGEQYF. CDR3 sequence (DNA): TGTGCCTGGAAAATAGGGGGCTTAGGGGAGCAGTACTTC.

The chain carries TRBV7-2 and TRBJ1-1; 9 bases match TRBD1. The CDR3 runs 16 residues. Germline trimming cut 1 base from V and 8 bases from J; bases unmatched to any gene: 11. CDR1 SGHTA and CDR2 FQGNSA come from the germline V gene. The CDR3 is CASSLEQGAVWVEAFF. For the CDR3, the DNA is TGTGCCAGCAGCTTAGAACAGGGGGCAGTGTGGGTCGAAGCTTTCTTT.

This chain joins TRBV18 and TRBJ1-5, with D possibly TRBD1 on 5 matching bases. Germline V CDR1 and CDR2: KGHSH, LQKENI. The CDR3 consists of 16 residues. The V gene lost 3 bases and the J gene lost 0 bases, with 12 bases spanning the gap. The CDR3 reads CASSPTGGGSNQPQHF. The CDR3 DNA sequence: TGTGCCAGCTCACCGACGGGGGGAGGTAGCAATCAGCCCCAGCATTTT.

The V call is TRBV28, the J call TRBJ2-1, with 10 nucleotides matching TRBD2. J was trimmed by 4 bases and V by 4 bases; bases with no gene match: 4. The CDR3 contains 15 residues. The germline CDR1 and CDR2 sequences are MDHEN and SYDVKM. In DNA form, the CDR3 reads TGTGCCAGCAGTTCTAGCGGGGGCGTTTACAATGAGCAGTTCTTC. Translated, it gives CASSSSGGVYNEQFF.

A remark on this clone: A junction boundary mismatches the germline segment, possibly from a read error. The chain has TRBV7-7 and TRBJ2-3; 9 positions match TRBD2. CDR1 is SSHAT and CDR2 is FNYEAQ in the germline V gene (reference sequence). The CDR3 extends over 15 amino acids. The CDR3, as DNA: TGTGCTAGCAGCTTCGGGACTAGCAGTGTAGATACGCAGTATTTT. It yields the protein CASSFGTSSVDTQYF.

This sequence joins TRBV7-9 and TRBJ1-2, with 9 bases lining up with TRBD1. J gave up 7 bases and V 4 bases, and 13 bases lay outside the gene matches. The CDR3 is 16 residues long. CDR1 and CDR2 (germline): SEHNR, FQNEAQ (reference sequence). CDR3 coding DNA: TGTGCCAGCAGCTCCCCCGAAGGACAGGGGCTCGGTGGCTACACCTTC. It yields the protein CASSSPEGQGLGGYTF.